This T cell receptor beta chain derives from a study of blood T cell repertoires in COVID-19. TCRdb's copy holds only in-frame clones and misses some; the assay was immunoSEQ multiplex PCR. The sample yields 200,000 to 250,000 clones, roughly 83% seen once. This clonotype was sampled from a man aged 80 or over with acute or convalescent COVID-19. The sample comprised peripheral blood.

The CDR3 coding sequence is TGTGCCAGCAGTTCCCCGGGACAGGTCCCCTACGAGCAGTACTTC. This codes for CASSSPGQVPYEQYF. The chain uses TRBV6-5 and TRBJ2-7; the match to TRBD1 covers 8 bases. From germline, CDR1 is MNHEY and CDR2 SVGAGI. The V gene end was trimmed by 4 bases and the J gene end by 2 bases; junction bases not matched to a gene: 7. The length of the CDR3 is 15 residues.